This T cell receptor beta chain was observed in a study of T-cell memory formation after mild COVID-19. Overall study: There were largely donor-specific TCR clusters.

J lost 2 bases, V lost 4 bases, and 4 bases had no gene match. Germline lookup yields CDR1 SEHNR and CDR2 FQNEAQ (reference sequence). CDR3 length: 15 residues. This clonotype was counted ten times or more. Its antigen is undetermined. UMIs and sample barcodes were carried by the TCR alpha and TCR beta cDNA libraries that 5'RACE produced using constant-segment primers. MiXCR, applied by TCRdb to the 5' RACE reads, yields one record per CDR3 protein. The sample has 120,000 to 150,000 distinct CDR3 sequences; over 6% are singletons. Study-wide results and caveats: Of the contracting clones, CD4+ ones lay mainly in CM and EM, and CD8+ ones in EMRA. Pre-infection memory carried some responding clones, suggesting that cross-reactive memory joined.

The genes are TRBV7-9 and TRBJ2-7, with 11 bases matching TRBD1. The sequence was obtained from an adult woman who had mild COVID-19 (a few samples of this study predate the infection). Cell type and time point are not known. The sample consisted of PBMCs or a T cell subset sorted from them (not recorded which). In DNA, the CDR3 is TGTGCCAGCAGCTGGGGGACAGGGGGTACCTACGAGCAGTACTTC. This translates into CASSWGTGGTYEQYF.